This T cell receptor beta chain was recorded in a study of beta chain features in type 1 diabetes. Findings of the study overall: Type 1 diabetes patients had moderately but significantly shorter TCRB CDR3s in all four CD4+ subsets. In the patient group, naive, central memory and Treg TCRB repertoires seemed more alike than in the healthy donor group.

Investigators reverse transcribed all isolated RNA, so they sequenced expressed TCRB transcripts. Only in-frame clones appear in the TCRdb table, and some are missing; sequencing was by immunoSEQ multiplex PCR. The table lists under 50,000 clones, roughly 56% of them singletons, with about 2.1% in the top ten. This clone has a handful of counts. Its antigen is unknown. The CDR3 has 14 residues. V was pared by 0 bases and J by 8 bases, with 6 bases of the junction left unmatched. CDR1 MNHNS and CDR2 SASEGT come from the germline V gene. The TCR sequence derives from a woman aged 18-29 years in good health. This chain links TRBV6-1 with TRBJ1-2, with 7 bases lining up with TRBD1. The sequencing sample was made of Tregs from blood. The CDR3, as DNA: TGTGCCAGCAGTGAAGCTTGGACAGGACAGGGCTACACCTTC. It encodes CASSEAWTGQGYTF.